These 30 T cell receptor beta chains share one sample of origin, sequenced in a study of blood T cell repertoires in COVID-19. Clones were sequenced by immunoSEQ multiplex PCR, and TCRdb holds only the in-frame ones, with some missing. The profile covers roughly 250,000 clones, with approximately 83% appearing a single time and over 8% taken by the ten largest. The sequenced sample was peripheral blood. The origin of the receptors is a woman aged 80 or over with acute or convalescent COVID-19.

The chain recombines TRBV28 with TRBJ1-5; TRBD1 is a possible D gene (5 bases). Germline CDR1 is MDHEN and CDR2 is SYDVKM. Trimming stripped 5 bases from V and 3 bases from J, with 11 bases between. The CDR3 contains 14 residues. The CDR3 DNA sequence: TGTGCCAGCAGTCAGGGAGGGGACAATCAGCCCCAGCATTTT. Amino acids: CASSQGGDNQPQHF. Filled out from reference TRBV28 and TRBJ1-5, the complete variable domain reads DVKVTQSSRYLVKRTGEKVFLECVQDMDHENMFWYRQDPGLGLRLIYFSYDVKMKEKGDIPEGYSVSREKKERFSLILESASTNQTSMYLCASSQGGDNQPQHFGDGTRLSIL.

The rearrangement uses TRBV6-5 and TRBJ1-2, with a weak D call TRBD1 (6 bases). The CDR3 extends over 15 amino acids. Germline V CDR1 and CDR2: MNHEY, SVGAGI. Trimming cost V 6 bases and J 0 bases, with 14 bases left between them. This CDR3 reads CASSPGGGPNYGYTF. The DNA for the CDR3 is TGTGCCAGCAGCCCGGGCGGGGGCCCTAACTATGGCTACACCTTC.

The genes are TRBV19 and TRBJ2-1; 9 bases are shared with TRBD1. Germline V gives CDR1 LNHDA, CDR2 SQIVND (reference sequence). The CDR3 loop spans 14 amino acids. The V gene end was trimmed by 5 bases and the J gene end by 4 bases; junction bases not matched to a gene: 3. As DNA, the CDR3 is TGTGCCAGTAGTGGGGACAGGGATTACAATGAGCAGTTCTTC. As protein: CASSGDRDYNEQFF.

V is TRBV15 and J is TRBJ2-6; 8 positions match TRBD1. The CDR3 extends over 16 amino acids. V shed 7 bases, J shed 2 bases, and the junction held 7 bases outside the gene matches. From germline, CDR1 is LNHNV and CDR2 YYDKDF (reference sequence). CDR3: CATTRDRTAGANVLTF. The DNA for the CDR3 is TGTGCCACCACACGGGACAGGACGGCTGGGGCCAACGTCCTGACTTTC.

The chain joins TRBV19 to TRBJ1-3, with D possibly TRBD1 on 6 matching bases. Trimming took 3 bases from V and 0 from J, leaving 12 bases between them. Per the germline V gene, CDR1 is LNHDA and CDR2 is SQIVND (reference sequence). The CDR3 has 16 amino acids. CDR3 amino acids: CASSILQGSSGNTIYF. The CDR3 bases are TGTGCCAGTAGTATCCTGCAGGGGAGCTCTGGAAACACCATATATTTT. The full variable domain, rest sourced from reference TRBV19 and TRBJ1-3, is DGGITQSPKYLFRKEGQNVTLSCEQNLNHDAMYWYRQDPGQGLRLIYYSQIVNDFQKGDIAEGYSVSREKKESFPLTVTSAQKNPTAFYLCASSILQGSSGNTIYFGEGSWLTVV.

In regard to this clone: An end of the junction differs from the germline gene, which may be a read error. The chain has TRBV2 and TRBJ2-7, with 9 positions matching TRBD2. In germline, CDR1 is SNHLY, CDR2 FYNNEI. The CDR3 consists of 12 residues. DNA of the CDR3: TGTGCCAGCAGTGTAGCGGGGGCCCGCTCCCGCTTC. Encoded protein: CASSVAGARSRF.

The chain couples TRBV18 to TRBJ1-6; TRBD1 matches at 8 bases. The junction had 9 bases not matched to a gene; V was cut back by 6 bases and J by 11 bases. The CDR3 spans 14 residues. CDR1 is KGHSH, CDR2 LQKENI, per germline. CDR3 bases: TGTGCCAGCTCCCCCTCCAGGACAGGGACACCCCTCCACTTT. Its protein is CASSPSRTGTPLHF.

The chain combines TRBV5-4 with TRBJ2-3; 7 nucleotides line up with TRBD1. The germline CDR1 and CDR2 sequences are SGHNT and YYREEE (reference sequence). The CDR3 contains 15 residues. With V trimmed by 1 base and J by 1 base, 3 bases remained unmatched. The CDR3 protein is CASSLLGGGTDTQYF. For the CDR3, the DNA is TGTGCCAGCAGCTTGTTAGGGGGCGGCACAGATACGCAGTATTTT.

The rearrangement joins TRBV7-6 to TRBJ1-2; 7 nucleotides line up with TRBD1. There are 16 residues in the CDR3. Per germline, CDR1 SGHVS and CDR2 FNYEAQ. Trimming cost V 5 bases and J 4 bases; bases outside gene matches: 13. Written as DNA, the CDR3 is TGTGCCAGCAGCCCCGGGTCGGCAGGGGGGATCTATGGCTACACCTTC. Residues: CASSPGSAGGIYGYTF.

This clone was seen only once. J is TRBJ2-5 and V is TRBV2; 7 bases match TRBD1. The CDR3 runs to 12 residues. The V and J ends lost 10 bases and 9 bases, in that order; junction bases with no gene match: 11. Looked up from germline, CDR1 is SNHLY and CDR2 is FYNNEI. The DNA of the CDR3 is TGTGCCACCCAACCCTCGCAGGGGGCCCAGTACTTC. It encodes CATQPSQGAQYF.

This clone has only one observation. The chain recombines TRBV4-1 with TRBJ2-7; TRBD2 is a possible D gene (5 bases). CDR3 length: 14 amino acids. The ends were cut back, 4 bases at V and 3 bases at J, with 13 bases in the middle. In germline, CDR1 is MGHRA, CDR2 YSYEKL. The CDR3 sequence: CASSPGGGFYEQYF. CDR3 sequence (DNA): TGCGCCAGCAGCCCCGGCGGAGGTTTCTACGAGCAGTACTTC.

The chain employs TRBV28 and TRBJ2-3; the match to TRBD2 covers 7 bases. Per germline, CDR1 MDHEN and CDR2 SYDVKM. The ends lost 7 bases at V and 0 bases at J; junction bases unmatched: 4. CDR3 size: 14 residues. DNA for the CDR3: TGTGCCAGCACCCCGGGGGGTAGCACAGATACGCAGTATTTT. It specifies CASTPGGSTDTQYF.

The CDR3 here is CASSPQRDTIYF. In DNA, the CDR3 is TGTGCCAGCAGCCCCCAACGAGACACCATATATTTT. The chain employs TRBV11-2 and TRBJ1-3; unclear D gene. The ends were cut back, 5 bases at V and 8 bases at J, with 10 bases in the middle. CDR3 length: 12 amino acids. The V gene's germline CDR1 is SGHAT and CDR2 FQNNGV.

V and J are TRBV6-2 or TRBV6-3 and TRBJ2-5; weak D call: TRBD2 (5 bases). This CDR3 spans 13 amino acids. The V gene's germline CDR1 is MNHEY and CDR2 SVGEGT. The V gene lost 6 bases and the J gene lost 9 bases, with 17 bases spanning the gap. The CDR3 region is CASSPGIKNAQYF. The CDR3, as DNA: TGTGCCAGCAGCCCCGGGATCAAAAACGCCCAGTACTTC.

This rearrangement joins TRBV6-5 to TRBJ1-2; 9 nucleotides line up with TRBD1. CDR3 length: 14 amino acids. The germline gives CDR1 MNHEY, CDR2 SVGAGI. V was pared by 6 bases and J by 12 bases, with 14 bases of the junction left unmatched. The CDR3 loop is CASSQDRGSLLDTF. The CDR3 DNA follows: TGTGCCAGCAGCCAAGACAGGGGGAGCCTCCTGGACACCTTC.

The rearrangement uses TRBV6-4 and TRBJ2-3; tentative D call: TRBD2 (6 bases). CDR3 length: 15 residues. CDR1 and CDR2 (germline): MRHNA, SNTAGT. V lost 4 bases to trimming and J lost 4 bases, with 15 bases between them. Written as DNA, the CDR3 is TGTGCCAGCAGTGGGGACTCTGTAGGGGCAGATACGCAGTATTTT. Protein sequence: CASSGDSVGADTQYF.

This chain connects TRBV7-6 to TRBJ2-6, with D possibly matching TRBD1 (5 bases). CDR1 is SGHVS, CDR2 FNYEAQ, per germline. CDR3 length equals 16 residues. Trimming stripped 4 bases from V and 3 bases from J, with 13 bases between. Written as DNA, the CDR3 is TGTGCCAGCAGCTCCAGGGTGTCGGGTGGGGCCAACGTCCTGACTTTC. It codes for CASSSRVSGGANVLTF. Drawing the rest from reference TRBV7-6 and TRBJ2-6, the complete variable domain is GAGVSQSPRYKVTKRGQDVALRCDPISGHVSLYWYRQALGQGPEFLTYFNYEAQQDKSGLPNDRFSAERPEGSISTLTIQRTEQRDSAMYRCASSSRVSGGANVLTFGAGSRLTVL.

The chain couples TRBV28 to TRBJ2-3, with TRBD1 identical over 10 bases. After removal of 5 bases from V and 5 bases from J, the junction contained 7 bases not matched to a gene. The CDR3 totals 15 residues. CDR1 is MDHEN and CDR2 is SYDVKM in the germline V gene. The CDR3 sequence: CASSPSGQGLDTQYF. As DNA, the CDR3 is TGTGCCAGCAGTCCTTCGGGACAGGGGTTAGATACGCAGTATTTT.

This rearrangement joins TRBV18 to TRBJ2-2; 10 nucleotides agree with TRBD1. Germline CDR1 reads KGHSH; CDR2 reads LQKENI. The V and J ends lost 4 bases and 0 bases, in that order; junction bases with no gene match: 5. This CDR3 is 17 amino acids long. For the CDR3, the DNA is TGTGCCAGCTCACTTGCCGGGACAGGGGCGAACACCGGGGAGCTGTTTTTT. Translation gives CASSLAGTGANTGELFF. Complete variable domain (other parts from reference TRBV18 and TRBJ2-2): NAGVMQNPRHLVRRRGQEARLRCSPMKGHSHVYWYRQLPEEGLKFMVYLQKENIIDESGMPKERFSAEFPKEGPSILRIQQVVRGDSAAYFCASSLAGTGANTGELFFGEGSRLTVL.

Turning to this clone: This sample also contains other DNA sequences that code for the same CDR3. The J gene is TRBJ1-5, the V gene TRBV12-3 or TRBV12-4, with D hard to call. This CDR3 has 13 amino acids. Trimming left V 2 bases short and J 5 bases short, with 7 bases between. The CDR3 sequence is CASSLTGDQPQHF. CDR3 nucleotide sequence: TGTGCCAGCAGTTTAACGGGAGATCAGCCCCAGCATTTT.

This chain joins TRBV7-2 and TRBJ1-2, with 8 nucleotides matching TRBD1. The CDR3 length is 14 residues. Losses at the gene ends were 5 bases for V and 7 bases for J; bases not matched to a gene: 9. CDR1 SGHTA and CDR2 FQGNSA come from the germline V gene. The CDR3 reads CASSPQTGVRGYTF. The CDR3 region has the DNA TGTGCCAGCAGCCCGCAGACAGGGGTGCGTGGCTACACCTTC.

V is TRBV9 and J is TRBJ2-7; TRBD2 matches 9 bases. Germline V gene data show CDR1 as SGDLS and CDR2 as YYNGEE. V lost 0 bases to trimming and J lost 11 bases; unmatched junction nucleotides: 6. The CDR3 totals 13 residues. The CDR3 DNA is TGTGCCAGCAGCGTAGAGTTAGCGGGGGTTGAGTACTTC. It translates to CASSVELAGVEYF.

V usage is TRBV5-4 and J usage is TRBJ2-7; 15 nucleotides line up with TRBD2. The CDR3 length is 17 residues. The germline V gene encodes CDR1 SGHNT and CDR2 YYREEE (reference sequence). The V segment lost 3 bases and the J segment 6 bases; nucleotides outside the gene matches: 10. The CDR3: CASSSGLAGGKYAEQYF. The CDR3 DNA sequence: TGTGCCAGCAGCTCGGGACTAGCGGGGGGAAAGTATGCCGAGCAGTACTTC.

This chain uses TRBV2 with TRBJ1-2; D is unclear. V dropped 5 bases and J dropped 8 bases, with 15 bases sitting between them. In germline, CDR1 is SNHLY, CDR2 FYNNEI. This CDR3 spans 13 amino acids. The CDR3 spells CASSLGWAQGYTF. The CDR3 DNA follows: TGTGCCAGCAGTCTTGGCTGGGCCCAGGGCTACACCTTC.

V is TRBV30 and J is TRBJ2-4; TRBD1 aligns across 7 bases. Germline V gene data show CDR1 as GTSNPN and CDR2 as SVGIG (reference sequence). J was trimmed by 1 base and V by 2 bases; bases with no gene match: 2. The length of the CDR3 is 14 residues. For the CDR3, the DNA is TGTGCCTGGAGTCGGGGACAGGCCAAAAACATTCAGTACTTC. This codes for CAWSRGQAKNIQYF.

The gene calls are TRBV14 and TRBJ1-4; tentatively, D is TRBD1 (6 bases). There are 14 residues in the CDR3. Per the germline V gene, CDR1 is SGHDN and CDR2 is FVKESK. V lost 7 bases and J 7 bases, leaving 16 bases between the germline ends. CDR3 DNA: TGTGCCAGCACACGGGCAGGGGCGGGTGAAAAACTGTTTTTT. This codes for CASTRAGAGEKLFF.

This chain connects TRBV28 to TRBJ1-5; tentatively, D is TRBD1 (5 bases). Trimming took off 3 bases at V and 7 bases at J, with 13 bases between the two ends. The CDR3 has 14 amino acids. Germline-derived CDR1 and CDR2 are MDHEN and SYDVKM. CDR3 sequence: CASSLGGDRQPQHF. CDR3 bases: TGTGCCAGCAGTTTGGGGGGGGACCGGCAGCCCCAGCATTTT.

This rearrangement joins TRBV27 to TRBJ2-2, with D possibly being TRBD1 (5 bases). Germline V gene sequence: CDR1 MNHEY, CDR2 SMNVEV (reference sequence). Trimming pared 4 bases from V and 2 bases from J, leaving 11 bases between. The CDR3 has 15 amino acids. For the CDR3, the DNA is TGTGCCAGCAGTTGGCAGGGTCGCAACACCGGGGAGCTGTTTTTT. This translates into CASSWQGRNTGELFF.

The chain joins TRBV2 to TRBJ1-2; the D gene is possibly TRBD1 (6 bases). This CDR3 has 13 residues. Germline V gene data show CDR1 as SNHLY and CDR2 as FYNNEI. Trimming cost V 5 bases and J 6 bases, with 13 bases left between them. The CDR3 spells CASSFQGSDGYTF. Here the CDR3 DNA reads TGTGCCAGCAGTTTCCAGGGGTCGGATGGCTACACCTTC.

The chain combines TRBV9 with TRBJ1-4, with no clear D. Trimming took 1 base from V and 0 from J, leaving 13 bases between them. This CDR3 spans 17 amino acids. Germline CDR1 is SGDLS and CDR2 is YYNGEE. As DNA, the CDR3 is TGTGCCAGCAGCGTATTTGGGTTCGAGGCAACTAATGAAAAACTGTTTTTT. Translated, it gives CASSVFGFEATNEKLFF.